This T cell receptor beta chain was sequenced during a study of technical replicates of blood from a handful of donors. Profiled with immunoSEQ multiplex PCR; TCRdb holds only in-frame clones, not every one. The sample holds about 62,000 clones, 98% seen once. Per germline, CDR1 SGHRS and CDR2 YFSETQ. Trimming cost V 4 bases and J 3 bases; bases outside gene matches: 13. This CDR3 is built from 17 residues. This clone was found once. Sequences were obtained from T cells isolated from PBMCs. This clonotype originated in a human donor in good health. The V gene is TRBV5-1, the J gene TRBJ2-3; 8 bases match TRBD2. CDR3 DNA sequence: TGCGCCAGCAGCCTCATCTTAGCCGGGGGGGGAACAGATACGCAGTATTTT. This translates into CASSLILAGGGTDTQYF.